This is a list of T cell receptor beta chains from one sample in a study of CD8 T cells in ankylosing spondylitis. TCRdb re-analysed the 5' RACE reads in MiXCR, keeping a single row per CDR3 protein. The table shows a few hundred thousand distinct CDR3 sequences, with 8% to 11% occurring only once. The sample consisted of blood, either unsorted or a sorted T cell fraction (not recorded which). These receptors originate from a male donor with ankylosing spondylitis or in good health (not recorded which). CDR3s include the opening cysteine and the closing phenylalanine or tryptophan. A D gene is named only where the DNA matches it firmly. Where a row states a size, it is once, few, many or the class of an expanded clone; other rows omit it.

v_call	d_call	cdr3_length	clone_size	j_call	cdr3_aa	cdr3_nt
TRBV6-1	.	14	many	TRBJ1-1	CASSRGVGGTEAFF	TGTGCCAGCAGTCGGGGCGTCGGGGGCACTGAAGCTTTCTTT
TRBV28	.	12	.	TRBJ1-2	CASTRRDYGYTF	TGTGCCAGCACGCGGCGCGACTATGGCTACACCTTC
TRBV20-1	.	10	many	TRBJ2-1	CSASFNEQFF	TGCAGTGCATCCTTCAATGAGCAGTTCTTC
TRBV12-3/TRBV12-4	.	15	.	TRBJ1-6	CASSPRERAGSPLHF	TGTGCCAGCAGTCCGCGTGAAAGGGCTGGCTCACCCCTCCACTTT
TRBV6-1	.	14	.	TRBJ1-6	CASTQRREGSPLHF	TGTGCCAGCACCCAAAGGAGGGAGGGGTCACCCCTCCACTTT
TRBV29-1	.	12	many	TRBJ2-1	CSVVESYNEQFF	TGCAGCGTTGTCGAATCCTACAATGAGCAGTTCTTC
TRBV12-3/TRBV12-4	TRBD1	13	.	TRBJ1-6	CASRRQGNSPLHF	TGTGCCAGCAGACGACAGGGAAATTCACCCCTCCACTTT
TRBV15	.	16	many	TRBJ1-4	CATSREQGSANEKLFF	TGTGCCACCAGCAGAGAACAGGGTTCGGCTAATGAAAAACTGTTTTTT
TRBV12-3/TRBV12-4	TRBD1	14	few	TRBJ1-5	CASSADRVGQPQHF	TGTGCCAGCAGTGCGGACAGGGTGGGTCAGCCCCAGCATTTT
TRBV20-1	.	14	.	TRBJ2-7	CSAQRLGVSYEQYF	TGCAGTGCCCAGAGACTCGGGGTCTCCTACGAGCAGTACTTC
TRBV20-1	TRBD2	15	many	TRBJ2-3	CSARDGRGGQDTQYF	TGCAGTGCTAGAGATGGGCGGGGGGGCCAAGATACGCAGTATTTT
TRBV20-1	TRBD1	13	few	TRBJ2-5	CSARLGTEETQYF	TGCAGTGCTAGACTCGGGACAGAAGAGACCCAGTACTTC
TRBV5-1	TRBD1	16	many	TRBJ2-2	CASSLYTGGSDGELFF	TGCGCCAGCAGCTTGTATACAGGGGGCAGTGACGGGGAGCTGTTTTTT
TRBV20-1	.	14	many	TRBJ2-3	CSASSGGVQNTQYF	TGCAGTGCTAGTTCAGGAGGGGTCCAAAATACGCAGTATTTT
TRBV5-6	TRBD1	15	many	TRBJ1-1	CASSEQGGPNTEAFF	TGTGCCAGCAGCGAACAGGGGGGTCCGAACACTGAAGCTTTCTTT
TRBV5-6	.	15	few	TRBJ2-2	CASSLYTGMTGELFF	TGTGCCAGCAGCTTGTACACAGGGATGACCGGGGAGCTGTTTTTT
TRBV20-1	.	18	many	TRBJ2-2	CSARIFQPGHPNTGELFF	TGCAGTGCTAGAATATTCCAACCGGGACACCCGAACACCGGGGAGCTGTTTTTT
TRBV29-1	.	14	many	TRBJ1-1	CSVVSLGGSGEAFF	TGCAGCGTTGTTTCTTTGGGGGGCTCAGGGGAAGCTTTCTTT
TRBV11-3	TRBD1	16	few	TRBJ2-5	CASSSGIGDSQETQYF	TGTGCCAGCAGCTCGGGGATCGGGGACAGCCAAGAGACCCAGTACTTC
TRBV20-1	.	16	many	TRBJ2-5	CSARDPQSSAGETQYF	TGCAGTGCTAGAGATCCCCAATCTAGCGCTGGGGAGACCCAGTACTTC
TRBV3-1	.	15	.	TRBJ1-2	CASSQVDGTGYGYTF	TGTGCCAGCAGCCAGGTGGACGGAACGGGCTATGGCTACACCTTC
TRBV27	TRBD1	18	many	TRBJ2-5	CASSLKGRGQGDLSPQYF	TGTGCCAGCAGTTTAAAAGGGCGCGGACAGGGGGACCTAAGTCCCCAGTACTTC